The sample holds a few counts of the clone carrying this T cell receptor beta chain. Germline values: CDR1 LGHNA, CDR2 YSLEER. Trimming cost V 1 base and J 4 bases, with 14 bases left between them. The CDR3 spans 16 residues. TCRdb reanalysed the 5' RACE reads using MiXCR and keeps one entry per CDR3 protein. This table holds 310,000 or so distinct CDR3 sequences, 9.5% found once. This entry belongs to a study of identical twins. The same sample was also used in a study of yellow fever vaccine responses in identical twins.

The TCR sequence derives from a young woman in good health. The sequenced sample consisted of CD8+ T cells sorted from blood. The rearrangement uses TRBV4-3 and TRBJ2-1; D may be TRBD2 (6 bases). CDR3 sequence reads: CASSQGWPSAYNEQFF. CDR3 nucleotide sequence: TGCGCCAGCAGCCAAGGATGGCCTAGCGCTTACAATGAGCAGTTCTTC.